These 22 T cell receptor beta chains were all obtained from the same sample, sequenced in a study of blood T cell repertoires in COVID-19. The repertoire was sequenced with immunoSEQ multiplex PCR; TCRdb's copy has only in-frame clones and lacks some. The profile shows over 200,000 clones, roughly nine tenths of them singletons. The sequenced sample consisted of peripheral blood. These receptors were taken from a man between 60 and 75 years old who had recovered from COVID-19.

J is TRBJ1-6 and V is TRBV19, with TRBD1 matching 12 bases. Germline CDR1 and CDR2: LNHDA and SQIVND (reference sequence). J lost 1 base, V lost 5 bases, and 9 bases had no gene match. This CDR3 is 19 amino acids long. The CDR3 loop reads CASSPPGQGAYSYNSPLHF. The CDR3 DNA follows: TGTGCCAGTAGTCCTCCGGGACAGGGGGCGTATTCCTATAATTCACCCCTCCACTTT.

The rearrangement uses TRBV7-9 and TRBJ2-5; D gene unclear. Germline V gene sequence: CDR1 SEHNR, CDR2 FQNEAQ (reference sequence). This CDR3 spans 10 amino acids. The ends were cut back, 8 bases at V and 5 bases at J, with 6 bases in the middle. The CDR3 sequence: CASGLETQYF. The DNA of the CDR3 is TGTGCCAGCGGGCTGGAGACCCAGTACTTC. Combining the CDR3 with reference TRBV7-9 and TRBJ2-5 gives the whole variable domain DTGVSQNPRHKITKRGQNVTFRCDPISEHNRLYWYRQTLGQGPEFLTYFQNEAQLEKSRLLSDRFSAERPKGSFSTLEIQRTEQGDSAMYLCASGLETQYFGPGTRLLVL.

A word on this clone: Additional DNA sequences in this sample encode the identical CDR3. The CDR3 DNA reads as TGTGCCAGCAGCGCGGGGGGTAACTATGGCTACACCTTC. Translated: CASSAGGNYGYTF. The chain links TRBV9 to TRBJ1-2; D might be TRBD1 (5 bases). V lost 3 bases to trimming and J lost 1 base, with 7 bases between them. This CDR3 has 13 amino acids. The germline gives CDR1 SGDLS, CDR2 YYNGEE. Supplemented by reference TRBV9 and TRBJ1-2, the full variable domain reads DSGVTQTPKHLITATGQRVTLRCSPRSGDLSVYWYQQSLDQGLQFLIQYYNGEERAKGNILERFSAQQFPDLHSELNLSSLELGDSALYFCASSAGGNYGYTFGSGTRLTVV.

The genes are TRBV18 and TRBJ2-2, with TRBD1 as a possible D gene (6 bases). Germline values: CDR1 KGHSH, CDR2 LQKENI. V lost 3 bases and J 3 bases, leaving 17 bases between the germline ends. This CDR3 is 17 amino acids long. The DNA of the CDR3 is TGTGCCAGCTCACCGTCGGGTGGGGACACTTACACCGGGGAGCTGTTTTTT. Protein product: CASSPSGGDTYTGELFF.

V is TRBV6-4 and J is TRBJ1-4; 7 positions match TRBD1. Germline V gene data show CDR1 as MRHNA and CDR2 as SNTAGT. The CDR3 runs 14 residues. The trim removed 7 bases at V and 7 bases at J, leaving 9 bases unmatched. The DNA for the CDR3 is TGTGCCAGCACAAGACAGGGTTTGAGTGAAAAACTGTTTTTT. Translation: CASTRQGLSEKLFF.

The chain recombines TRBV6-5 with TRBJ1-1, with TRBD1 matching 8 bases. This CDR3 has 15 residues. In germline, CDR1 is MNHEY, CDR2 SVGAGI. J gave up 5 bases and V 6 bases, and 11 bases lay outside the gene matches. The chain's CDR3 is CASRPYGQGGTEAFF. DNA for the CDR3: TGTGCCAGCAGGCCCTATGGACAGGGCGGGACTGAAGCTTTCTTT.

This clone showed up just a few times. V usage is TRBV5-5 and J usage is TRBJ1-1; TRBD1 matches 8 bases. CDR3 length: 16 amino acids. Germline loops: CDR1 SGHKS, CDR2 YYEKEE (reference sequence). Trimming at V came to 5 bases and at J to 5 bases, leaving 14 bases not matched to a gene. The DNA for the CDR3 is TGTGCCAGCAGATCCCCCCTACAGGGGGTAGGAACTGAAGCTTTCTTT. Amino acids: CASRSPLQGVGTEAFF. Based on the CDR3 plus reference TRBV5-5 and TRBJ1-1, the full variable domain is DAGVTQSPTHLIKTRGQQVTLRCSPISGHKSVSWYQQVLGQGPQFIFQYYEKEERGRGNFPDRFSARQFPNYSSELNVNALLLGDSALYLCASRSPLQGVGTEAFFGQGTRLTVV.

The rearrangement joins TRBV28 to TRBJ2-4; tentatively, D is TRBD1 (6 bases). This CDR3 region has 12 residues. The germline V gene has CDR1 MDHEN and CDR2 SYDVKM. Between the trimmed V and J ends, which lost 11 bases and 5 bases, there was a span of 13 bases. The DNA for the CDR3 is TGTGCCGTAGAGGGGGTTCAAAACATTCAGTACTTC. Translating gives CAVEGVQNIQYF.

This clone appeared a single time. This chain links TRBV3-1 (or the pseudogene TRBV3-2) with TRBJ2-3, with 10 bases lining up with TRBD2. The CDR3 has 17 residues. After removal of 4 bases from V and 3 bases from J, the junction contained 10 bases not matched to a gene. Germline lookup yields CDR1 LGHDT and CDR2 YNNKEL (reference sequence). The CDR3 nucleotides are TGTGCCAGCAGCCGCGATCTAGCGGGAGTCTCAACAGATACGCAGTATTTT. This translates into CASSRDLAGVSTDTQYF.

This clone was seen only once. The rearrangement uses TRBV10-3 and TRBJ2-3; TRBD2 might be the D (6 bases). Germline loops: CDR1 ENHRY, CDR2 SYGVKD. The CDR3 length is 14 residues. V lost 5 bases and J 1 base, leaving 10 bases between the germline ends. CDR3 loop: CAISPSAGTDTQYF. The CDR3 coding sequence is TGTGCCATCAGTCCTAGCGCAGGCACAGATACGCAGTATTTT.

The count of this clone is one. The chain has TRBV15 and TRBJ2-7, with 8 nucleotides matching TRBD1. There are 19 residues in the CDR3. Germline CDR1 reads LNHNV; CDR2 reads YYDKDF (reference sequence). Germline trimming cut 1 base from V and 4 bases from J; bases unmatched to any gene: 18. The CDR3 DNA reads as TGTGCCACCAGCAGAGGGCCAGGGGGCTCAGGACTGGGGAAATACGAGCAGTACTTC. Translation gives CATSRGPGGSGLGKYEQYF.

The CDR3 region is CAISESAGRGETQYF. CDR3 DNA sequence: TGTGCCATCAGTGAGTCTGCAGGGCGGGGAGAGACCCAGTACTTC. The V and J genes are TRBV10-3 and TRBJ2-5, with D possibly TRBD2 on 6 matching bases. CDR1 is ENHRY, CDR2 SYGVKD, per germline. Trimming cost V 0 bases and J 4 bases, with 12 bases left between them. This CDR3 is built from 15 residues.

V and J are TRBV5-4 and TRBJ1-2, with 9 bases matching TRBD1. Germline trimming cut 5 bases from V and 7 bases from J; bases unmatched to any gene: 9. This CDR3 region has 14 residues. The germline V gene has CDR1 SGHNT and CDR2 YYREEE (reference sequence). CDR3 sequence reads: CASRTDRGKGGYTF. For the CDR3, the DNA is TGTGCCAGCAGGACGGACAGGGGAAAGGGTGGCTACACCTTC.

The rearrangement uses TRBV10-3 and TRBJ2-7; 9 bases match TRBD1. The V and J ends lost 6 bases and 2 bases, in that order; junction bases with no gene match: 5. Germline assignment: CDR1 ENHRY and CDR2 SYGVKD. The CDR3 is made up of 14 amino acids. The CDR3 here is CAISRTGEAYEQYF. The CDR3 DNA reads as TGTGCCATCAGCCGGACAGGGGAGGCCTACGAGCAGTACTTC.

The V gene is TRBV19, the J gene TRBJ2-2; maybe TRBD1 (7 bases). The CDR3 is 18 amino acids. The V gene lost 0 bases and the J gene lost 6 bases, with 20 bases spanning the gap. In germline, CDR1 is LNHDA, CDR2 SQIVND (reference sequence). CDR3 sequence reads: CASSIDPYQGGRAGELFF. The DNA of the CDR3 is TGTGCCAGTAGTATAGATCCATACCAGGGGGGTCGGGCCGGGGAGCTGTTTTTT. The complete variable domain, with remaining parts taken from reference TRBV19 and TRBJ2-2, reads DGGITQSPKYLFRKEGQNVTLSCEQNLNHDAMYWYRQDPGQGLRLIYYSQIVNDFQKGDIAEGYSVSREKKESFPLTVTSAQKNPTAFYLCASSIDPYQGGRAGELFFGEGSRLTVL.

The chain couples TRBV27 to TRBJ2-7; no reliable D call. The CDR3 sequence is 11 residues long. V was clipped by 6 bases and J by 6 bases, with 9 bases between them. Germline lookup yields CDR1 MNHEY and CDR2 SMNVEV (reference sequence). The CDR3 here is CASSASGEQYF. CDR3 nucleotides: TGTGCCAGCAGCGCCTCCGGCGAGCAGTACTTC.

J is TRBJ1-3 and V is TRBV3-1 (or the pseudogene TRBV3-2), with 7 bases lining up with TRBD1. The germline gives CDR1 LGHDT, CDR2 YNNKEL (reference sequence). The V and J ends lost 4 bases and 4 bases, in that order; junction bases with no gene match: 7. CDR3 length: 15 amino acids. In nucleotides, the CDR3 is TGTGCCAGCAGCCGACCGACAGGGACAGGAAACACCATATATTTT. Protein product: CASSRPTGTGNTIYF.

J is TRBJ1-1 and V is TRBV5-1, with 7 bases identical to TRBD1. Germline V gene data show CDR1 as SGHRS and CDR2 as YFSETQ. This CDR3 comprises 16 residues. V dropped 5 bases and J dropped 4; count of bases not matched to a gene: 14. The CDR3 nucleotides are TGCGCCAGCAGGCCCGTGGGGGACAGCCAGACCACTGAAGCTTTCTTT. Encoded protein: CASRPVGDSQTTEAFF.

V usage is TRBV7-9 and J usage is TRBJ2-1, with TRBD2 as a possible D gene (6 bases). Trimming left V 4 bases short and J 0 bases short, with 19 bases between. CDR1 is SEHNR and CDR2 is FQNEAQ in the germline V gene (reference sequence). The length of the CDR3 is 18 residues. This CDR3 reads CASSSNRLVARSYNEQFF. The CDR3 nucleotides are TGTGCCAGCAGCTCGAACAGACTAGTCGCACGCTCCTACAATGAGCAGTTCTTC.

This clone occurred once. The V and J genes are TRBV7-6 and TRBJ2-6, with D possibly being TRBD2 (6 bases). The CDR3 is made up of 16 amino acids. Germline V gives CDR1 SGHVS, CDR2 FNYEAQ. Trimming left V 0 bases short and J 0 bases short, with 6 bases between. The chain's CDR3 is CASSLAGGSGANVLTF. The DNA for the CDR3 is TGTGCCAGCAGCTTAGCGGGGGGCTCTGGGGCCAACGTCCTGACTTTC.

V usage is TRBV7-9 and J usage is TRBJ1-1; TRBD1 matches 9 bases. Looked up from germline, CDR1 is SEHNR and CDR2 is FQNEAQ (reference sequence). Germline trimming cut 7 bases from V and 9 bases from J; bases unmatched to any gene: 12. This CDR3 is 14 amino acids long. The CDR3 loop is CASIPWTGAFKAFF. CDR3 coding DNA: TGTGCCAGCATACCCTGGACAGGGGCATTCAAAGCTTTCTTT. Using reference TRBV7-9 and TRBJ1-1 for the parts outside the CDR3, the full variable domain is DTGVSQNPRHKITKRGQNVTFRCDPISEHNRLYWYRQTLGQGPEFLTYFQNEAQLEKSRLLSDRFSAERPKGSFSTLEIQRTEQGDSAMYLCASIPWTGAFKAFFGQGTRLTVV.

The V call is TRBV7-2, the J call TRBJ1-2, with D possibly being TRBD1 (6 bases). This CDR3 region has 14 residues. Trimming cost V 5 bases and J 4 bases, with 14 bases left between them. Germline CDR1 and CDR2: SGHTA and FQGNSA. CDR3 region: CASSPTQGTYGYTF. In nucleotides, the CDR3 is TGTGCCAGCAGCCCAACACAGGGAACCTATGGCTACACCTTC.